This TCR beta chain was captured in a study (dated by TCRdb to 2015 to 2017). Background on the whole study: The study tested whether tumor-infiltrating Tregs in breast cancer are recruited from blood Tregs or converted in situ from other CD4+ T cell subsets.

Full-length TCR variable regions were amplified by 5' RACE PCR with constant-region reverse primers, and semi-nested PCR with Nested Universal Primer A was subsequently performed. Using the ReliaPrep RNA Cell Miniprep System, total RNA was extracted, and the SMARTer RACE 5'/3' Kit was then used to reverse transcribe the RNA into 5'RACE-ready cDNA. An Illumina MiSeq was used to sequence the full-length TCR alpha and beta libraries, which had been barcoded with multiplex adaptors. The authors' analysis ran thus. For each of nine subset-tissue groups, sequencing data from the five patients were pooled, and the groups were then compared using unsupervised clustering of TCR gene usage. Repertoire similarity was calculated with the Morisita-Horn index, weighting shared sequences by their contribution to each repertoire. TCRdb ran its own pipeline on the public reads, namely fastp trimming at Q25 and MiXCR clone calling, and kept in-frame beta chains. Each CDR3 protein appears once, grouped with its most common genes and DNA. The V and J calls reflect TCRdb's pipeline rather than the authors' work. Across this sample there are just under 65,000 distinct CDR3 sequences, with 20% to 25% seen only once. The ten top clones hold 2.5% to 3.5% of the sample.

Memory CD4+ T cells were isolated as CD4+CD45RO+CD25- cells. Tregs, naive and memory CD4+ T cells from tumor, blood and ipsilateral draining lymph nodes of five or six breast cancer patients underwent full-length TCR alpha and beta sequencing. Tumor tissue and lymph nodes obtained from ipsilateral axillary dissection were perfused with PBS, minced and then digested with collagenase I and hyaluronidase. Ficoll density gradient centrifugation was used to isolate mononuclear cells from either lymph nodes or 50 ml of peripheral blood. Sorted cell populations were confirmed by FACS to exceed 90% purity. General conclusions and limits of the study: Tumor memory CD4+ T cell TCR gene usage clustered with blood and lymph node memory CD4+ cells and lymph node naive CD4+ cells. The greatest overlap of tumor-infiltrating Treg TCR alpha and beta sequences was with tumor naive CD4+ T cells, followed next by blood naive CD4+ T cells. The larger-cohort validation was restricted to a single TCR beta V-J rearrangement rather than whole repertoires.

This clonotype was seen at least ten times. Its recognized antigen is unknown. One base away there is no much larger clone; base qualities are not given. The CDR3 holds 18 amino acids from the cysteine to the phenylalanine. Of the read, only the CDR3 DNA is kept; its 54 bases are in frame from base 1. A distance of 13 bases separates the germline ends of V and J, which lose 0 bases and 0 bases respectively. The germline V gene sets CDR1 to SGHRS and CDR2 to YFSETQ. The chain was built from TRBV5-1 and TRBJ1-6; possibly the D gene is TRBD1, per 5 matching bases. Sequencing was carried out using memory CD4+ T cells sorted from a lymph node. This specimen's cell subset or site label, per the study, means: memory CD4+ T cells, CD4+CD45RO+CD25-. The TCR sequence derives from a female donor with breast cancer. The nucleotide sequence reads TGCGCCAGCAGCTTGGCTGGAGGGGTGAGCTCCTATAATTCACCCCTCCACTTT. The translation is CASSLAGGVSSYNSPLHF. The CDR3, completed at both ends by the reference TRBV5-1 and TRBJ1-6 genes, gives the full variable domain KAGVTQTPRYLIKTRGQQVTLSCSPISGHRSVSWYQQTPGQGLQFLFEYFSETQRNKGNFPGRFSGRQFSNSRSEMNVSTLELGDSALYLCASSLAGGVSSYNSPLHFGNGTRLTVT.